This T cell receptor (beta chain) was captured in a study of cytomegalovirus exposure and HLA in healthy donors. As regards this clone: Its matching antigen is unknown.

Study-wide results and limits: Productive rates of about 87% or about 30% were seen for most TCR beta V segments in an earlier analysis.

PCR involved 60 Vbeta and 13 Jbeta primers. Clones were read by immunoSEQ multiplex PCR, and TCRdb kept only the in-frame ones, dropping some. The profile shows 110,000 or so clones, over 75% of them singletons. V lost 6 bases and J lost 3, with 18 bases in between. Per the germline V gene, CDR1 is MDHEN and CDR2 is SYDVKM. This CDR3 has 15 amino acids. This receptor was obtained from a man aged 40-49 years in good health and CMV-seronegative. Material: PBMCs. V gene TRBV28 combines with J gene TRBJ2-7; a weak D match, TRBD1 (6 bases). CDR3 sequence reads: CASSPQGMGNYEQYF. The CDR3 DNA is TGTGCCAGCAGCCCCCAGGGGATGGGAAACTACGAGCAGTACTTC.